Below, 22 T cell receptor beta chains from the same sample are listed, as sequenced in a study of chemoradiotherapy in HPV16-positive cancers. Method: immunoSEQ multiplex PCR; TCRdb's copy keeps in-frame clones and lacks some. This table holds over 8,000 clones, 90% to 95% found once. Sequencing used blood, obtained from a patient who underwent chemoradiotherapy. The receptor set was obtained from a human donor with HPV-associated anogenital cancer.

V and J are TRBV19 and TRBJ1-1; a weak D match, TRBD1 (6 bases). The germline gives CDR1 LNHDA, CDR2 SQIVND (reference sequence). The CDR3 is 15 residues long. Trimming shortened V by 0 bases and J by 4 bases, and 12 bases separated the two germline ends. This CDR3 reads CASSIDLGGGTEAFF. CDR3 DNA: TGTGCCAGTAGTATAGATCTAGGGGGAGGCACTGAAGCTTTCTTT.

This clone was recorded a few times. CDR3 sequence: CASSQARNKNIQYF. The CDR3 nucleotides read TGTGCCAGCAGCCAAGCAAGGAACAAAAACATTCAGTACTTC. The chain has TRBV14 and TRBJ2-4; D is unclear. Germline values: CDR1 SGHDN, CDR2 FVKESK. The CDR3 sequence is 14 residues long. V lost 1 base and J lost 3, with 7 bases in between.

This clone was observed once. The CDR3 region is CASSGPRGAGGTSSTDTQYF. CDR3 nucleotides: TGTGCCAGCAGCGGGCCCCGAGGAGCGGGGGGTACTTCTAGCACAGATACGCAGTATTTT. The chain is built from TRBV9 and TRBJ2-3; 9 bases fit TRBD2. The CDR3 totals 20 residues. Germline CDR1 is SGDLS and CDR2 is YYNGEE. V lost 3 bases and J lost 0; bases outside the gene matches: 17.

Turning to this clone: Different DNA sequences within this sample yield the same CDR3. The chain recombines TRBV18 with TRBJ1-1; D may be TRBD1 (6 bases). CDR1 and CDR2 (germline): KGHSH, LQKENI. The CDR3 extends over 14 amino acids. V gave up 4 bases and J gave up 3 bases, with 12 bases separating them. The CDR3 is CASSRTGPHTEAFF. The CDR3 DNA sequence: TGTGCCAGCTCACGCACAGGGCCCCACACTGAAGCTTTCTTT.

The chain is built from TRBV7-9 and TRBJ2-5; weak D call: TRBD1 (6 bases). The end of the DNA aligns better with TRBJ2-7, so the J call may be wrong. From germline, CDR1 is SEHNR and CDR2 FQNEAQ (reference sequence). This CDR3 is built from 12 residues. The CDR3 loop is CASSQDSNEQYF. The CDR3 nucleotides read TGTGCCAGCAGCCAGGACAGCAACGAGCAGTACTTC.

The V gene is TRBV19, the J gene TRBJ2-7; D call uncertain. V lost 3 bases and J lost 0, with 12 bases in between. CDR1 is LNHDA and CDR2 is SQIVND in the germline V gene (reference sequence). The CDR3 length is 15 residues. The CDR3 loop is CASSMGRTYSYEQYF. The CDR3 nucleotides read TGTGCCAGTAGTATGGGTCGGACCTACTCCTACGAGCAGTACTTC.

The V call is TRBV30, the J call TRBJ2-7; TRBD1 matches 9 bases. The J segment lost 2 bases and the V segment lost 5 bases, leaving 10 bases of the junction unmatched. From germline, CDR1 is GTSNPN and CDR2 SVGIG (reference sequence). The CDR3 consists of 15 residues. Here the CDR3 DNA reads TGTGCCTGGCGTGCCGGGACAGGGTTCGCCTACGAGCAGTACTTC. This translates into CAWRAGTGFAYEQYF.

The gene calls are TRBV29-1 and TRBJ1-1; 7 bases agree with TRBD1. Germline V gene sequence: CDR1 SQVTM, CDR2 ANQGSEA. After removal of 0 bases from V and 5 bases from J, the junction contained 6 bases not matched to a gene. This CDR3 contains 14 residues. The chain's CDR3 is CSVEDRQGSTEAFF. For the CDR3, the DNA is TGCAGCGTTGAAGACAGACAGGGCTCAACTGAAGCTTTCTTT.

This chain connects TRBV6-5 to TRBJ2-1; 8 positions match TRBD1. The germline CDR1 and CDR2 sequences are MNHEY and SVGAGI. The CDR3 contains 15 residues. The ends lost 2 bases at V and 7 bases at J; junction bases unmatched: 7. The CDR3 region is CASSYARTGKNEQFF. The CDR3 nucleotides read TGTGCCAGCAGTTACGCCCGGACAGGGAAAAATGAGCAGTTCTTC.

The V gene is TRBV7-9, the J gene TRBJ2-3, with 12 bases aligning to TRBD2. The CDR3 length is 16 residues. Per germline, CDR1 SEHNR and CDR2 FQNEAQ (reference sequence). V dropped 4 bases and J dropped 0; count of bases not matched to a gene: 2. The CDR3: CASSSGLAGSTDTQYF. CDR3 coding DNA: TGTGCCAGCAGCTCCGGACTAGCGGGAAGCACAGATACGCAGTATTTT.

This clone was found once. The V gene is TRBV23-1, the J gene TRBJ2-7; D remains ambiguous. TRBV23-1 is known as an ORF, though its function is uncertain. The CDR3 loop spans 11 amino acids. Trimming pared 6 bases from V and 4 bases from J, leaving 7 bases between. The CDR3 bases are TGCGCCAGCAGAATAGATTACGAGCAGTACGTC. It specifies CASRIDYEQYV.

The chain couples TRBV27 to TRBJ2-1; 10 bases are shared with TRBD1. Germline loops: CDR1 MNHEY, CDR2 SMNVEV (reference sequence). Losses at the gene ends were 5 bases for V and 7 bases for J; bases not matched to a gene: 11. This CDR3 comprises 16 residues. CDR3 DNA: TGTGCCAGCAGTGTAAACCGGGACAGGGGTATGAATGAGCAGTTCTTC. It translates to CASSVNRDRGMNEQFF.

The rearrangement joins TRBV7-8 to TRBJ1-2, with D hard to call. Trimming shortened V by 5 bases and J by 4 bases, and 14 bases separated the two germline ends. The CDR3 runs to 14 residues. CDR1 is SGHVS, CDR2 FQNEAQ, per germline. Written as DNA, the CDR3 is TGTGCCAGCAGCCATATAGCTGTCCCCTATGGCTACACCTTC. Amino acids: CASSHIAVPYGYTF.

The rearrangement joins TRBV5-1 to TRBJ1-1, with D hard to call. The CDR3 is made up of 14 amino acids. Germline CDR1 SGHRS, CDR2 YFSETQ. Trimming left V 0 bases short and J 3 bases short, with 9 bases between. CDR3 loop: CASSLEGQHTEAFF. DNA of the CDR3: TGCGCCAGCAGCTTGGAGGGCCAGCACACTGAAGCTTTCTTT.

J is TRBJ1-1 and V is TRBV9; 7 positions agree with TRBD1. The CDR3 covers 15 residues. Losses at the gene ends were 2 bases for V and 7 bases for J; bases not matched to a gene: 11. Germline loops: CDR1 SGDLS, CDR2 YYNGEE. CDR3 bases: TGTGCCAGCAGCGTCGATATGGGTCAGGGGGATGAAGCTTTCTTT. Protein product: CASSVDMGQGDEAFF.

This clone turned up a few times. This chain links TRBV7-9 with TRBJ1-4; weak D call: TRBD1 (6 bases). V gave up 5 bases and J gave up 3 bases, with 16 bases separating them. CDR1 is SEHNR and CDR2 is FQNEAQ in the germline V gene (reference sequence). CDR3 length: 16 residues. CDR3 coding DNA: TGTGCCAGCAGCGAGGATACAGGGCAAGCTAATGAAAAACTGTTTTTT. It specifies CASSEDTGQANEKLFF.

The chain couples TRBV7-2 to TRBJ1-2; D gene uncertain. Trimming left V 2 bases short and J 7 bases short, with 8 bases between. The CDR3 is 12 amino acids. CDR1 SGHTA and CDR2 FQGNSA come from the germline V gene. The CDR3: CASSLSGVGYTF. The CDR3 DNA sequence: TGTGCCAGCAGCTTATCCGGGGTTGGCTACACCTTC.

The chain recombines TRBV27 with TRBJ1-3; no definite D call. Trimming removed 7 bases at V and 0 bases at J, with 13 bases between. The length of the CDR3 is 15 residues. The germline V gene has CDR1 MNHEY and CDR2 SMNVEV (reference sequence). CDR3 nucleotides: TGTGCCAGCACCCTCTTCAGAATCTCTGGAAACACCATATATTTT. Its protein is CASTLFRISGNTIYF.

The rearrangement links TRBV5-1 to TRBJ2-1, with a tentative D call TRBD1 (6 bases). Trimming took 5 bases from V and 5 from J, leaving 14 bases between them. Per the germline V gene, CDR1 is SGHRS and CDR2 is YFSETQ. This CDR3 contains 14 residues. The DNA of the CDR3 is TGCGCCAGCAGGGTCGGACAGAACGACAATGAGCAGTTCTTC. It translates to CASRVGQNDNEQFF.

This clone showed up just once. The chain has TRBV2 and TRBJ2-5; the match to TRBD2 covers 9 bases. The V segment lost 7 bases and the J segment 4 bases; nucleotides outside the gene matches: 19. The CDR3 totals 18 residues. The germline CDR1 and CDR2 sequences are SNHLY and FYNNEI. CDR3 protein: CASIRDRLAENLGETQYF. For the CDR3, the DNA is TGTGCCAGCATTCGGGATCGACTAGCGGAAAATTTGGGAGAGACCCAGTACTTC.

The V and J genes are TRBV7-7 and TRBJ2-2, with 7 bases fitting TRBD1. Germline-derived CDR1 and CDR2 are SSHAT and FNYEAQ (reference sequence). The CDR3 contains 14 residues. Trimming cost V 4 bases and J 4 bases; bases outside gene matches: 3. The CDR3 protein is CASSSTGITGELFF. The CDR3, as DNA: TGTGCCAGCAGCTCGACAGGGATCACCGGGGAGCTGTTTTTT.

V and J are TRBV7-2 and TRBJ2-5; the match to TRBD2 covers 7 bases. The CDR3 spans 15 residues. Germline lookup yields CDR1 SGHTA and CDR2 FQGNSA. V lost 0 bases to trimming and J lost 3 bases; unmatched junction nucleotides: 4. The CDR3 protein is CASSLAWGGEETQYF. CDR3 DNA: TGTGCCAGCAGCTTAGCGTGGGGAGGGGAAGAGACCCAGTACTTC.